The clone carrying this T cell receptor beta chain was seen many times. Donors had localized lung adenocarcinoma, a non-small cell lung cancer. The data derive from a study of CD4 and CD8 cells across lung adenocarcinoma regions. TCRdb reprocessed the PCR reads with MiXCR, giving one entry per CDR3 protein. This table holds roughly 20,000 distinct CDR3 sequences, 54% found once. Trimming removed 1 base from V and 7 bases from J; junction bases left unmatched: 19. CDR1 MGHRA and CDR2 YSYEKL come from the germline V gene. The CDR3 has 20 residues. This clonotype originated in a female donor with lung adenocarcinoma. The CD4 and CD8 labels of this study may be unreliable. The chain is built from TRBV4-1 and TRBJ2-2, with TRBD2 identical over 9 bases. Source material: CD8+ T cells from the center of a lung tumor. The CDR3 here is CASSQVPPTGLALSRGELFF. In nucleotides, the CDR3 is TGCGCCAGCAGCCAAGTCCCCCCCACGGGACTAGCATTATCACGCGGGGAGCTGTTTTTT.